These 8 T cell receptor beta chains were all obtained from the same sample, sequenced in a study of T cells in narcolepsy (dated by TCRdb to 2016 to 2019). The library came from the immunoSEQ multiplex PCR assay. Entries here come from immuneACCESS through TCRdb and include only in-frame sequences with V and J called. Some clones fail to appear in such tables; in the studies checked, an unresolved V gene covers under half of the shortfall, and the cause of the remainder is unknown. The sample contains some 25,000 clones, approximately 89% of them found a single time. The ten largest clones add up to 1.3% of the sample. The material sequenced was CD45RA- memory CD4+ T cells from PBMCs. The cell subset or site label, read with the paper, signifies: memory T cells sorted ex vivo from peripheral blood. The receptors here all came from a human donor with narcolepsy.

The rearrangement uses TRBV5-1 and TRBJ1-6; TRBD1 aligns across 7 bases. The germline gives CDR1 SGHRS, CDR2 YFSETQ. V lost 3 bases, J lost 6 bases, and 9 bases stayed unmatched. The CDR3 totals 16 residues. DNA of the CDR3: TGCGCCAGCAGCTGGGCAGGGGGGATTAGTAATTCACCCCTCCACTTT. Translated: CASSWAGGISNSPLHF.

This chain joins TRBV5-4 and TRBJ2-1; TRBD2 agrees at 9 bases. The CDR3 contains 12 residues. The germline gives CDR1 SGHNT, CDR2 YYREEE (reference sequence). J lost 5 bases, V lost 7 bases, and 1 base had no gene match. In DNA form, the CDR3 reads TGTGCCAGCGGACTAGCGAACAATGAGCAGTTCTTC. This gives the protein CASGLANNEQFF.

The gene calls are TRBV5-5 and TRBJ1-5; the match to TRBD1 covers 7 bases. The germline V gene has CDR1 SGHKS and CDR2 YYEKEE (reference sequence). V gave up 4 bases and J gave up 0 bases; unmatched junction bases: 7. The CDR3 is made up of 16 amino acids. The CDR3, as DNA: TGTGCCAGCAGCCTGGGACAGTCTTTTAGCAATCAGCCCCAGCATTTT. Amino acid sequence: CASSLGQSFSNQPQHF. Full variable domain (rest looked up from reference TRBV5-5 and TRBJ1-5): DAGVTQSPTHLIKTRGQQVTLRCSPISGHKSVSWYQQVLGQGPQFIFQYYEKEERGRGNFPDRFSARQFPNYSSELNVNALLLGDSALYLCASSLGQSFSNQPQHFGDGTRLSIL.

The CDR3 DNA reads TGTGCCAGCAGCTTGGAGCGCGCGGGAGGGGTCGGGGAGCTGTTTTTT. It codes for CASSLERAGGVGELFF. The J gene is TRBJ2-2, the V gene TRBV7-9, with 9 bases aligning to TRBD2. Germline trimming cut 3 bases from V and 7 bases from J; bases unmatched to any gene: 9. Germline V gene data show CDR1 as SEHNR and CDR2 as FQNEAQ (reference sequence). The CDR3 covers 16 residues. Complete variable domain (other parts from reference TRBV7-9 and TRBJ2-2): DTGVSQNPRHKITKRGQNVTFRCDPISEHNRLYWYRQTLGQGPEFLTYFQNEAQLEKSRLLSDRFSAERPKGSFSTLEIQRTEQGDSAMYLCASSLERAGGVGELFFGEGSRLTVL.

This sequence joins TRBV6-6 and TRBJ1-4; 7 bases align to TRBD1. This CDR3 is built from 16 residues. V dropped 7 bases and J dropped 5; count of bases not matched to a gene: 13. CDR1 and CDR2 (germline): MNHNY, SVGAGI (reference sequence). The CDR3 here is CASTYGAGQSNEKLFF. In DNA form, the CDR3 reads TGTGCCAGCACCTATGGTGCGGGACAGTCGAATGAAAAACTGTTTTTT.

The rearrangement links TRBV25-1 to TRBJ1-1; tentatively, D is TRBD1 (5 bases). The CDR3 length is 13 residues. CDR1 and CDR2 from the germline V gene are MGHDK and SYGVNS. Trimming cost V 0 bases and J 6 bases, with 8 bases left between them. In DNA form, the CDR3 reads TGTGCCAGCAGTGAATATAGGGGTTCTGAAGCTTTCTTT. This codes for CASSEYRGSEAFF.

This clone was found once. The chain recombines TRBV9 with TRBJ1-2; D possibly corresponds to TRBD1 (5 bases). Germline V lookup: CDR1 SGDLS, CDR2 YYNGEE. The CDR3 runs 12 residues. The V and J ends lost 4 bases and 6 bases respectively, with 10 bases between them. The CDR3 sequence is CASSFRANGYTF. The CDR3 DNA reads TGTGCCAGCAGCTTCAGGGCCAATGGCTACACCTTC. The full variable domain, completed using reference TRBV9 and TRBJ1-2, is DSGVTQTPKHLITATGQRVTLRCSPRSGDLSVYWYQQSLDQGLQFLIQYYNGEERAKGNILERFSAQQFPDLHSELNLSSLELGDSALYFCASSFRANGYTFGSGTRLTVV.

The V call is TRBV6-6, the J call TRBJ2-7, with 10 bases fitting TRBD1. The CDR3 has 15 amino acids. The V gene end was trimmed by 5 bases and the J gene end by 0 bases; junction bases not matched to a gene: 4. Germline V gene data show CDR1 as MNHNY and CDR2 as SVGAGI (reference sequence). CDR3 loop: CASSPRTGGSYEQYF. DNA of the CDR3: TGTGCCAGCAGTCCGCGGACAGGGGGCTCCTACGAGCAGTACTTC.